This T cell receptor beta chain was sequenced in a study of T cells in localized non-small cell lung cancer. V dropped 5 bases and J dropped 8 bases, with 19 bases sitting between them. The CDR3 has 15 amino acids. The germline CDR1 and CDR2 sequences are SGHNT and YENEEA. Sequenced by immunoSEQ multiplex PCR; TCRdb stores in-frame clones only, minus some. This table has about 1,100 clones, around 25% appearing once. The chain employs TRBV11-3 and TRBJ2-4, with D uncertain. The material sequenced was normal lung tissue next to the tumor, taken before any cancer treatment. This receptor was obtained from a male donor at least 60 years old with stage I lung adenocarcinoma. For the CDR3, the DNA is TGTGCCAGCAGCCTGAATGATGCCCGGACGGACATTCAGTACTTC. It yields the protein CASSLNDARTDIQYF.